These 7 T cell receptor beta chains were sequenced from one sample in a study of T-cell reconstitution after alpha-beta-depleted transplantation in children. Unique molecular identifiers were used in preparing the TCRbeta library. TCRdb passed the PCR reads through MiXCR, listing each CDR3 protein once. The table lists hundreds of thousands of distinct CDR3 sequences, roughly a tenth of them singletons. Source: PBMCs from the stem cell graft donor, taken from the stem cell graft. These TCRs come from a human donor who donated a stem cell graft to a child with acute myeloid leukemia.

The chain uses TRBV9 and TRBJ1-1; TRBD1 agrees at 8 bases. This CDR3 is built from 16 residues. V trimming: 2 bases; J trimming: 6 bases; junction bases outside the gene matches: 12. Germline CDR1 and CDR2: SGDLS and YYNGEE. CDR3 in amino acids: CASSVKRGTGPAEAFF. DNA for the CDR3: TGTGCCAGCAGCGTTAAGAGAGGGACAGGTCCAGCTGAAGCTTTCTTT.

The CDR3 loop is CASSLYSFGNTIYF. CDR3 sequence (DNA): TGTGCCAGCAGTTTATACAGTTTCGGAAACACCATATATTTT. The genes are TRBV28 and TRBJ1-3, with unresolved D. Deletions cut 1 base from V and 4 bases from J, with 8 bases between. In germline, CDR1 is MDHEN, CDR2 SYDVKM. The length of the CDR3 is 14 residues. The full variable domain, its missing parts supplied by reference TRBV28 and TRBJ1-3, is DVKVTQSSRYLVKRTGEKVFLECVQDMDHENMFWYRQDPGLGLRLIYFSYDVKMKEKGDIPEGYSVSREKKERFSLILESASTNQTSMYLCASSLYSFGNTIYFGEGSWLTVV.

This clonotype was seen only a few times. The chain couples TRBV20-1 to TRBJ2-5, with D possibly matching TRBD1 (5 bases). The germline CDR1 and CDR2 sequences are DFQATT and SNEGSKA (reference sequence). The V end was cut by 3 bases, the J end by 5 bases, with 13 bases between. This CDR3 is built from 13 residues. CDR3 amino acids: CSASKAGLETQYF. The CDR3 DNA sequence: TGCAGTGCTAGCAAGGCAGGGCTGGAGACCCAGTACTTC.

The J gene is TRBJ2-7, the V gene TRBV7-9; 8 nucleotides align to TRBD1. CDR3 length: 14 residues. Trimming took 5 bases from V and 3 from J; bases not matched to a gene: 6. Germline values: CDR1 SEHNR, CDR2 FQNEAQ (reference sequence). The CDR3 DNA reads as TGTGCCAGCAGCCAGATCGGACAGGGCTACGAGCAGTACTTC. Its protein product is CASSQIGQGYEQYF.

The CDR3 DNA sequence: TGTGCCAGCAGCGTAGCCGGGACAGGGGGCGCACCTGAAGCTTTCTTT. Amino acids: CASSVAGTGGAPEAFF. V gene TRBV9 combines with J gene TRBJ1-1; 12 positions agree with TRBD1. In germline, CDR1 is SGDLS, CDR2 YYNGEE. The CDR3 covers 16 residues. The J segment lost 6 bases and the V segment lost 0 bases, leaving 6 bases of the junction unmatched.

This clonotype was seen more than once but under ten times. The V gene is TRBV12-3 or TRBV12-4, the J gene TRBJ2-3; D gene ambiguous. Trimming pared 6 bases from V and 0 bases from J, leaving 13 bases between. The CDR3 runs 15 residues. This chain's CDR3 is CASSSPAHSTDTQYF. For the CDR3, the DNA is TGTGCCAGCAGCTCCCCGGCACATAGCACAGATACGCAGTATTTT.

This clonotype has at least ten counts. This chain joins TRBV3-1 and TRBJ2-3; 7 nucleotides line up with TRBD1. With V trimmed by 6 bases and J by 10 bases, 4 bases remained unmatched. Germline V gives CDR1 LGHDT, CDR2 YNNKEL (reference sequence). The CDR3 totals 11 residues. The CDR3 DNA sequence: TGTGCCAGCAGTCGACAGGGAGCGCAGTATTTT. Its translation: CASSRQGAQYF.